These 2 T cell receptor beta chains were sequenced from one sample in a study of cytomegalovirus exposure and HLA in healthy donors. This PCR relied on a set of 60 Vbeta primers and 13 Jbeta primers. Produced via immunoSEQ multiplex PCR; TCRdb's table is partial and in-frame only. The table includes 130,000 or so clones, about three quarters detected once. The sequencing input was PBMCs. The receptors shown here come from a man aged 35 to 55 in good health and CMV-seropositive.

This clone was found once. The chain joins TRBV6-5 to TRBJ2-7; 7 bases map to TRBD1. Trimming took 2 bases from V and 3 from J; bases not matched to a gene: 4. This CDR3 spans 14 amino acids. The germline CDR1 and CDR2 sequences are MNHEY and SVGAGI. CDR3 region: CASSYRDRGYEQYF. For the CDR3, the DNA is TGTGCCAGCAGTTACCGGGACAGAGGCTACGAGCAGTACTTC.

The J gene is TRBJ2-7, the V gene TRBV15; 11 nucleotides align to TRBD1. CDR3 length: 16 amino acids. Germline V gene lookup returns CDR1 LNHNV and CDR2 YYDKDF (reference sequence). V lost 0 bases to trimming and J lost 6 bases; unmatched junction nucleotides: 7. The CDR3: CATSRDIRDRGSEQYF. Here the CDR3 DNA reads TGTGCCACCAGCAGAGATATAAGGGACAGGGGGTCCGAGCAGTACTTC.